This TCR beta chain was identified during a study of regulatory T cells in long-lasting Graves disease (dated by TCRdb to 2020 to 2022). Background on the whole study: Persistent Graves' disease was defined as antithyroid drug treatment for over 5 years with persistently positive TSH receptor autoantibodies. This study used TCR sequencing and RNA sequencing of peripheral blood to compare persistent Graves' disease patients against newly diagnosed Graves' disease patients. The study was conducted in China and was registered as a clinical trial. A total of around 33 samples were covered by TCR sequencing, comprising roughly 13 persistent and 20 newly diagnosed Graves' disease patients. Antithyroid drugs had been taken for 8.5 to 11 years on average by persistent Graves' disease patients in the clinical cohort.

The time point tag for this specimen amounts to: persistent/refractory GD, antithyroid drugs over 5 years with positive TRAb. For both TCR sequencing and RNA sequencing, RNA was extracted from PBMCs in TRIzol. The diagnosis of Graves' disease was made according to American Thyroid Association guidelines. Patients for the study were recruited at an endocrinology department in Xi'an, China. Each patient gave 7 to 9.5 milliliters of peripheral blood, collected in an EDTA anticoagulant tube. PBMCs were isolated by Ficoll Paque Plus density gradient separation without further T cell sorting. An Agilent 2100 Bioanalyzer and agarose gel were used to check RNA quality, while a NanoDrop 2000 measured RNA concentration. This clonotype was counted only a few times. Its binding antigen is unknown. Nothing much larger sits one base from this clone, and base qualities are not available. V and J are truncated by 3 bases and 10 bases respectively, leaving an intervening sequence of 17 bases. Spanning cysteine to phenylalanine, the CDR3 consists of 15 amino acids. This entry keeps only the CDR3 DNA: 45 bases, framed from base 1. Looking up the germline V gene yields CDR1 SGHRS and CDR2 YFSETQ.

Library preparation employed multiplex PCR. For sequencing, an Illumina HiSeq 4000 was employed. CDR3 regions were amplified by Arm-PCR with iRepertoire HTBI primers to construct TCR beta libraries. Before sequencing, the PCR products underwent gel purification. Per the source publication's procedure: Gene usage analysis of CDR3 amino acid clonotypes relied on the approximately 62 TRBV and around 13 TRBJ segments identified across samples. COPE and FqMerger were used to merge the filtered high-quality paired reads into contigs. Contigs were aligned with BLAST to IMGT TRBV, TRBD and TRBJ reference genes, and CDR3 was defined per IMGT. Clonotypes above 0.1% frequency were classified as highly expanded clones. Shannon entropy served as the measure of repertoire diversity, while the Gini coefficient captured V-J evenness. Public clonotypes were defined as clonotypes shared by more than one individual. The public sequencing data were trimmed at Q25 with fastp and processed into clonotypes with MiXCR by TCRdb, which kept only in-frame beta chains. Every CDR3 protein is listed once, alongside the most common genes and DNA of its rows. TCRdb, rather than the study authors, made the V and J calls. The sample table records hundreds of thousands of distinct CDR3 sequences; more than 20% of these occur just once. 7.8% of the sample is taken by the ten largest.

The research as a whole found: Persistent disease showed preferential use of TRBV28, TRBJ1-2 and TRBJ2-5, whereas newly diagnosed disease favored TRBV20-1 and TRBJ2-1. Sequencing and analysis were restricted to the TCR beta chain. As a limitation, the authors acknowledged that the small sample size may reduce accuracy. Peripheral blood alone was examined, since thyroid tissue, which constituted the primary lesion, could not be accessed. Compared with newly diagnosed patients, patients with persistent Graves' disease had lower TCR Shannon entropy and fewer highly expanded clones, which suggests clonal expansion. Patients with persistent disease shared more public clonotypes (about 2,700) than newly diagnosed patients did (nearly 1,000).

The TCR comes from a female donor with Graves disease. The sequences come from peripheral blood mononuclear cells (PBMCs), collected when the disease was refractory, from a patient treated with antithyroid drugs. The V and J segments used are TRBV5-1 and TRBJ1-6; TRBD1 is possibly the D segment (5 matching bases). At the DNA level, the sequence is TGCGCCAGCAGCTCCGGACGCCCGGAGGGGTCACCCCTCCACTTT. Its product reads: CASSSGRPEGSPLHF.